Listed below are T cell receptor beta chains from one sample, sequenced in a study of cytomegalovirus exposure and HLA in healthy donors. The protocol was immunoSEQ multiplex PCR, while the TCRdb copy is restricted to in-frame clones and leaves out a portion. Of 140,000 or so clones listed, over 70% are singletons. Material: PBMCs. These receptors all come from a middle-aged woman in good health and CMV-seronegative. CDR3s include the opening cysteine and the closing phenylalanine or tryptophan. The order of the fields is CDR3 length, J gene, V gene, D gene, clone size, CDR3 DNA, CDR3 protein. A D gene is named only where the DNA matches it firmly. Size is omitted from some rows. Given values are once, few, many or a class for expanded clones.

CDR3 length: 12
J gene: TRBJ1-3
V gene: TRBV6-1
D gene: .
clone size: .
CDR3 DNA: TGTGCCAGCAGTCGTTCGGGAAACACCATATATTTT
CDR3 protein: CASSRSGNTIYF

CDR3 length: 14
J gene: TRBJ2-5
V gene: TRBV19
D gene: TRBD1
clone size: .
CDR3 DNA: TGTGCCAGTAGTCTGACAGGGGGCGCCGAGACCCAGTACTTC
CDR3 protein: CASSLTGGAETQYF

CDR3 length: 19
J gene: TRBJ2-3
V gene: TRBV28
D gene: TRBD2
clone size: .
CDR3 DNA: TGTGCCAGCAGTCACACCGGGACTAGCGGCCTAGGAATCACAGATACGCAGTATTTT
CDR3 protein: CASSHTGTSGLGITDTQYF

CDR3 length: 16
J gene: TRBJ2-5
V gene: TRBV7-9
D gene: TRBD2
clone size: .
CDR3 DNA: TGTGCCAGCAGCTTACCGGCTAGCGGGGGGGCAGAGACCCAGTACTTC
CDR3 protein: CASSLPASGGAETQYF

CDR3 length: 16
J gene: TRBJ2-1
V gene: TRBV11-2
D gene: TRBD2
clone size: .
CDR3 DNA: TGTGCCAGCAGCGCCGGACTAGCGGTTAAATACAATGAGCAGTTCTTC
CDR3 protein: CASSAGLAVKYNEQFF

CDR3 length: 14
J gene: TRBJ1-2
V gene: TRBV6-5
D gene: .
clone size: .
CDR3 DNA: TGTGCCAGCAGTTACTCGTACCGGGACAATGGCTACACCTTC
CDR3 protein: CASSYSYRDNGYTF

CDR3 length: 15
J gene: TRBJ1-3
V gene: TRBV6-5
D gene: .
clone size: few
CDR3 DNA: TGTGCCAGCAGTTACTCCCGGACAAGAGGAAACACCATATATTTT
CDR3 protein: CASSYSRTRGNTIYF

CDR3 length: 14
J gene: TRBJ1-1
V gene: TRBV19
D gene: .
clone size: .
CDR3 DNA: TGTGCCAGTAGTATTTCGGGGGGGCCCACTGAAGCTTTCTTT
CDR3 protein: CASSISGGPTEAFF

CDR3 length: 14
J gene: TRBJ2-7
V gene: TRBV30
D gene: .
clone size: .
CDR3 DNA: TGTGCCTGGAATCAGGGGGGAAGCTCCTACGAGCAGTACTTC
CDR3 protein: CAWNQGGSSYEQYF

CDR3 length: 17
J gene: TRBJ2-2
V gene: TRBV10-2
D gene: TRBD2
clone size: .
CDR3 DNA: TGCGCCAGCAGTTCAACTAGCGGGGGAGCGAACACCGGGGAGCTGTTTTTT
CDR3 protein: CASSSTSGGANTGELFF

CDR3 length: 16
J gene: TRBJ2-7
V gene: TRBV5-1
D gene: TRBD2
clone size: .
CDR3 DNA: TGCGCCAGCAGCATGCTGACTAGCGGGGTAAACTACGAGCAGTACTTC
CDR3 protein: CASSMLTSGVNYEQYF

CDR3 length: 15
J gene: TRBJ1-1
V gene: TRBV29-1
D gene: TRBD1
clone size: .
CDR3 DNA: TGCAGCGCCCTACGGACAGGGGACCGGAACACTGAAGCTTTCTTT
CDR3 protein: CSALRTGDRNTEAFF

CDR3 length: 14
J gene: TRBJ2-1
V gene: TRBV10-3
D gene: .
clone size: .
CDR3 DNA: TGTGCCATCAGTGTACGGGACACCGACAATGAGCAGTTCTTC
CDR3 protein: CAISVRDTDNEQFF

CDR3 length: 17
J gene: TRBJ2-2
V gene: TRBV4-2
D gene: TRBD2
clone size: once
CDR3 DNA: TGTGCCAGCAGCCAAGCGACTAGCGGGAGATCGACCGGGGAGCTGTTTTTT
CDR3 protein: CASSQATSGRSTGELFF

CDR3 length: 19
J gene: TRBJ2-6
V gene: TRBV5-1
D gene: .
clone size: .
CDR3 DNA: TGCGCCAGCAGCTTGGATGGGCAGGGGGGTTTGGCTGGGGCCAACGTCCTGACTTTC
CDR3 protein: CASSLDGQGGLAGANVLTF

CDR3 length: 14
J gene: TRBJ2-7
V gene: TRBV2
D gene: .
clone size: .
CDR3 DNA: TGTGCCACTCGTAGACTAAGCGGAGCTTACGAGCAGTACTTC
CDR3 protein: CATRRLSGAYEQYF

CDR3 length: 18
J gene: TRBJ2-7
V gene: TRBV5-5
D gene: TRBD2
clone size: .
CDR3 DNA: TGTGCCAGCAGCTTGAGTAGTAGCGGGGGGTTGAGCTCCTACGAGCAGTACTTC
CDR3 protein: CASSLSSSGGLSSYEQYF

CDR3 length: 14
J gene: TRBJ1-2
V gene: TRBV19
D gene: .
clone size: .
CDR3 DNA: TGTGCCAGTAACACAGGATTGATCTTTTATGGCTACACCTTC
CDR3 protein: CASNTGLIFYGYTF

CDR3 length: 14
J gene: TRBJ1-1
V gene: TRBV27
D gene: .
clone size: once
CDR3 DNA: TGTGCCAGCACCGAGACAACAGGGAACACTGAAGCTTTCTTT
CDR3 protein: CASTETTGNTEAFF

CDR3 length: 16
J gene: TRBJ2-1
V gene: TRBV5-1
D gene: .
clone size: .
CDR3 DNA: TGCGCCAGCAGCTCCACATTACCTCGGGACTACAATGAGCAGTTCTTC
CDR3 protein: CASSSTLPRDYNEQFF

CDR3 length: 15
J gene: TRBJ1-3
V gene: TRBV6-1
D gene: .
clone size: .
CDR3 DNA: TGTGCCAGCAGTGAACCCCCAGGGTTCGGAAACACCATATATTTT
CDR3 protein: CASSEPPGFGNTIYF

CDR3 length: 16
J gene: TRBJ2-7
V gene: TRBV28
D gene: TRBD2
clone size: .
CDR3 DNA: TGTGCCAGCAGTTTATGGGGACTAGCGGCCTCCTACGAGCAGTACTTC
CDR3 protein: CASSLWGLAASYEQYF

CDR3 length: 15
J gene: TRBJ1-4
V gene: TRBV2
D gene: .
clone size: .
CDR3 DNA: TGTGCCAGCAGTGCCCAGGGGATAACTAATGAAAAACTGTTTTTT
CDR3 protein: CASSAQGITNEKLFF

CDR3 length: 18
J gene: TRBJ2-7
V gene: TRBV7-4
D gene: TRBD1
clone size: .
CDR3 DNA: TGTGCCAGCAGCTTAGTAGGGGGACAGGGGTCGAAACCCTACGAGCAGTACTTC
CDR3 protein: CASSLVGGQGSKPYEQYF

CDR3 length: 17
J gene: TRBJ2-7
V gene: TRBV5-1
D gene: TRBD2
clone size: .
CDR3 DNA: TGCGCCAGCAGCTTTGGAACTAGCGGGACCGGCTCCTACGAGCAGTACTTC
CDR3 protein: CASSFGTSGTGSYEQYF

CDR3 length: 15
J gene: TRBJ1-1
V gene: TRBV2
D gene: .
clone size: .
CDR3 DNA: TGTGCCAGCAGTGAAGAATCGCAGAAGAACACTGAAGCTTTCTTT
CDR3 protein: CASSEESQKNTEAFF

CDR3 length: 12
J gene: TRBJ2-1
V gene: TRBV23-1
D gene: .
clone size: once
CDR3 DNA: TGCGTCAGCAGTCAATCCAGGGGTGAGCAGTTCTTC
CDR3 protein: CVSSQSRGEQFF

CDR3 length: 16
J gene: TRBJ1-6
V gene: TRBV6-5
D gene: TRBD1
clone size: .
CDR3 DNA: TGTGCCAGCAGTTACGCCGGGACAGGAGTCGGTTCACCCCTCCACTTT
CDR3 protein: CASSYAGTGVGSPLHF

CDR3 length: 15
J gene: TRBJ1-2
V gene: TRBV6-5
D gene: .
clone size: few
CDR3 DNA: TGTGCCAGCAGTTACTCAGACAGAGGACCCTATGGCTACACCTTC
CDR3 protein: CASSYSDRGPYGYTF